The clone carrying this TCR beta chain came up a few times. Its matching antigen is unknown. Libraries were prepared by immunoSEQ multiplex PCR; TCRdb keeps only in-frame clonotypes and omits some of them. Altogether 65,000 to 95,000 clones are present, under 95% being singletons, with the ten largest covering more than 9.5%. The sample is drawn from a study of OX40 agonist ivuxolimab in advanced cancers. Study in general: Every 2 weeks, ivuxolimab was infused into the patients intravenously at between 0.01 and 10 mg/kg. General study points: No determination was made of the antigen specificity of the expanded peripheral T cells.

The CDR3 is 13 amino acids. V was shortened by 6 bases and J by 2 bases, with 13 bases between the two germline ends. The germline CDR1 and CDR2 sequences are SQVTM and ANQGSEA. This TCR came from an adult with an advanced solid tumor such as melanoma, head and neck, liver or kidney cancer. This sequence joins TRBV29-1 and TRBJ1-1, with unresolved D. The specimen was CD4+ or CD8+ T cells sorted from blood, collected in a trial of the OX40 agonist ivuxolimab. In DNA, the CDR3 is TGCAGCGTCAAAAGGGATGAAAACACTGAAGCTTTCTTT. Translating gives CSVKRDENTEAFF. The whole variable domain, filled in from reference TRBV29-1 and TRBJ1-1, reads SAVISQKPSRDICQRGTSLTIQCQVDSQVTMMFWYRQQPGQSLTLIATANQGSEATYESGFVIDKFPISRPNLTFSTLTVSNMSPEDSSIYLCSVKRDENTEAFFGQGTRLTVV.